This T cell receptor beta chain was observed in a study of cytomegalovirus exposure and HLA in healthy donors. Regarding the study as a whole: In a later analysis, TCR beta V- and J-gene trimming was associated with a missense DCLRE1C variant.

With 60 Vbeta and 13 Jbeta primers, the PCR was carried out. Profiled with immunoSEQ multiplex PCR; TCRdb holds only in-frame clones, not every one. The data contain about 77,000 clones, nearly 80% of them singletons. Points on this clone: Its specificity is not known.

CDR1 and CDR2 from the germline V gene are LGHNA and YSLEER. This CDR3 contains 14 residues. Trimming left V 1 base short and J 8 bases short, with 14 bases between. The material sequenced was PBMCs. The receptor was derived from a man between 40 and 49 years old in good health and CMV-seronegative. This chain connects TRBV4-3 to TRBJ1-1; tentative D call: TRBD1 (5 bases). CDR3 nucleotides: TGCGCCAGCAGCCAAGCTGTTGGGGAGGGGGAAGCTTTCTTT. Amino acid sequence: CASSQAVGEGEAFF.